This T cell receptor (beta chain) was recovered during a study of technical replicates of blood from a handful of donors. The assay was immunoSEQ multiplex PCR, and TCRdb's table has in-frame clones only and misses some. The data show tens of thousands of clones, 93% seen once. This CDR3 is 13 amino acids long. The junction had 0 bases not matched to a gene; V was cut back by 1 base and J by 3 bases. Germline V gene data show CDR1 as SGHRS and CDR2 as YFSETQ. The source is a human donor in good health. Source material: T cells isolated from PBMCs. The V call is TRBV5-1, the J call TRBJ2-5; the match to TRBD1 covers 7 bases. The CDR3 DNA sequence: TGCGCCAGCAGCTTGACAGGGGAAGAGACCCAGTACTTC. Amino acid sequence: CASSLTGEETQYF.